These 4 T cell receptor beta chains originate from one sample sequenced in a study of Ad26.COV2.S vaccination and SARS-CoV-2 variants. The treatment was: roughly 20 received Ad26.COV2.S at low or high dose, single or two shots; five or six received placebo; per-sample allocation not given. The samples were gathered on day 63 after the first injection of vaccine or placebo. Using immunoSEQ multiplex PCR, the repertoire was profiled, and TCRdb retains in-frame clones only, with some absent. The table includes roughly 380,000 clones, 88% detected once. The specimen comprised peripheral blood, sampled in a trial of Ad26.COV2.S vaccine versus placebo. These receptors all come from a person aged 18-65 years who received the Ad26.COV2.S COVID-19 vaccine or a placebo.

The J gene is TRBJ2-7, the V gene TRBV10-3; D is possibly TRBD1 (6 bases). CDR3 length equals 14 residues. V lost 6 bases and J lost 0, with 12 bases in between. Germline values: CDR1 ENHRY, CDR2 SYGVKD. As DNA, the CDR3 is TGTGCCATCAGGAGACAGGCAAGCTCCTACGAGCAGTACTTC. Protein product: CAIRRQASSYEQYF.

This clone was seen just once. This chain's CDR3 is CASSLVSGPGGVDEQYF. CDR3 in DNA: TGTGCCAGCAGCTTAGTTTCCGGGCCAGGGGGAGTCGACGAGCAGTACTTC. The rearrangement joins TRBV7-9 to TRBJ2-7, with 7 bases that match TRBD1. The germline V gene has CDR1 SEHNR and CDR2 FQNEAQ (reference sequence). This CDR3 is 17 amino acids long. Trimming removed 1 base from V and 5 bases from J; junction bases left unmatched: 14.

V usage is TRBV7-2 and J usage is TRBJ2-5, with TRBD2 matching over 8 bases. Trimming removed 3 bases from V and 5 bases from J; junction bases left unmatched: 8. Germline V lookup: CDR1 SGHTA, CDR2 FQGNSA. The CDR3 is 15 amino acids. The CDR3 sequence: CASSFPSAGVETQYF. The CDR3 nucleotides are TGTGCCAGCAGCTTCCCATCAGCGGGGGTGGAGACCCAGTACTTC.

This rearrangement joins TRBV5-1 to TRBJ2-2; D perhaps matches TRBD1 (6 bases). The V end was cut by 2 bases, the J end by 2 bases, with 10 bases between. Germline CDR1 and CDR2: SGHRS and YFSETQ. This CDR3 has 15 residues. CDR3 nucleotide sequence: TGCGCCAGCAGCTTTTGGGACACTAACACCGGGGAGCTGTTTTTT. Amino acid sequence: CASSFWDTNTGELFF.